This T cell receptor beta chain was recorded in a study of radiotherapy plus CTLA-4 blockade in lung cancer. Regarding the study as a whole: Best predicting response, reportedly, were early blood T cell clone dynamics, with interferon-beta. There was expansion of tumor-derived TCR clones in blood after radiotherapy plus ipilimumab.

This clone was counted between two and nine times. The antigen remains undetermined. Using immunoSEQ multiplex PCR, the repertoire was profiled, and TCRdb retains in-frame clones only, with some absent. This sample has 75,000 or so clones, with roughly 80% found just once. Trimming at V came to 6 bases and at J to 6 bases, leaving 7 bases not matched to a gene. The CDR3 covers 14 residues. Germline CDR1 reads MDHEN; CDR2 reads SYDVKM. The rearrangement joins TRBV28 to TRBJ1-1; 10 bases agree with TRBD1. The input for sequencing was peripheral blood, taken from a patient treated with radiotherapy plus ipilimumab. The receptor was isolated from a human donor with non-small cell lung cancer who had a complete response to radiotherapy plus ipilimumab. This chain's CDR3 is CASSSTGGAAEAFF. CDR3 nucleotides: TGTGCCAGCAGCTCGACAGGGGGCGCGGCTGAAGCTTTCTTT.